The clone carrying this T cell receptor beta chain came up a few times. Investigators reverse transcribed all isolated RNA, so they sequenced expressed TCRB transcripts. Clones were read by immunoSEQ multiplex PCR, and TCRdb kept only the in-frame ones, dropping some. The sample has around 160,000 clones, around 51% seen once. This sample was taken from a study of beta chain features in type 1 diabetes. This CDR3 has 16 residues. CDR1 is SGHNT and CDR2 is YYREEE in the germline V gene (reference sequence). Trimming removed 7 bases at V and 0 bases at J, with 16 bases between. The specimen sequenced was Tregs from blood. This sequence was found in a young man in good health. The J gene is TRBJ2-2, the V gene TRBV5-4; D may be TRBD1 (6 bases). In DNA, the CDR3 is TGTGCCAGCGGAAGACAGGACATCGCGAACACCGGGGAGCTGTTTTTT. Residues: CASGRQDIANTGELFF.